This T cell receptor beta chain was documented in a study of T-cell memory formation after mild COVID-19. This clonotype was detected only a few times. Germline CDR1 and CDR2: SGHTA and FQGNSA. V was cut by 2 bases and J by 5 bases, with 9 bases left in between. CDR3 length equals 13 residues. TCRdb redid the calling of the 5' RACE reads with MiXCR, one entry per CDR3 protein. The sample has approximately 430,000 distinct CDR3 sequences; about 22% are singletons. The sequenced material came from PBMCs or a T cell subset sorted from them (not recorded which). The chain carries TRBV7-2 and TRBJ2-5; D ambiguous. The TCR originated in an adult woman who had mild COVID-19 (a few samples of this study predate the infection). Cell type and time point are not known. CDR3 residues: CASSLFMGETQYF. The CDR3, as DNA: TGTGCCAGCAGCTTATTTATGGGGGAGACCCAGTACTTC.